The next 20 T cell receptor beta chains were all read from a single sample in a study of T cell responses to AZD1222 COVID-19 vaccine. Some clones are missing from TCRdb's copy, which holds only in-frame ones; the method was immunoSEQ multiplex PCR. Here the sample spans approximately 72,000 clones, about nine tenths being singletons. The sample consisted of peripheral blood, taken 28 days after the second AZD1222 dose. The receptors were gathered from an adult who received the AZD1222 COVID-19 vaccine.

The chain joins TRBV7-9 to TRBJ1-1, with D hard to call. Germline CDR1 and CDR2: SEHNR and FQNEAQ (reference sequence). The V and J ends lost 5 bases and 6 bases respectively, with 7 bases between them. The CDR3 is made up of 11 amino acids. In DNA form, the CDR3 reads TGTGCCAGCAGCGGGTACTCTGAAGCTTTCTTT. Amino acid sequence: CASSGYSEAFF.

This chain uses TRBV14 with TRBJ2-3; D remains ambiguous. This CDR3 spans 12 amino acids. CDR1 is SGHDN, CDR2 FVKESK, per germline. Trimming cost V 4 bases and J 2 bases, with 4 bases left between them. CDR3 amino acids: CASSRVTDTQYF. CDR3 nucleotides: TGTGCCAGCAGCCGAGTCACAGATACGCAGTATTTT.

The chain recombines TRBV4-2 with TRBJ2-7; no firm D call. The CDR3 totals 13 residues. CDR1 and CDR2 (germline): LGHNA, YNFKEQ. V lost 0 bases and J 6 bases, leaving 9 bases between the germline ends. The CDR3 reads CASSQDQWTEQYF. CDR3 bases: TGTGCCAGCAGCCAAGATCAGTGGACCGAGCAGTACTTC.

The V and J genes are TRBV7-2 and TRBJ2-1; 7 bases are shared with TRBD2. CDR1 and CDR2 (germline): SGHTA, FQGNSA. CDR3 size: 16 residues. The trim removed 7 bases at V and 7 bases at J, leaving 16 bases unmatched. The CDR3 loop is CASTAIGAPGRNEQFF. The DNA of the CDR3 is TGTGCCAGCACCGCAATAGGTGCCCCCGGGAGGAATGAGCAGTTCTTC.

The rearrangement links TRBV6-5 to TRBJ2-2, with D maybe TRBD1 (6 bases). Germline assignment: CDR1 MNHEY and CDR2 SVGAGI. The CDR3 runs 13 residues. Trimming stripped 8 bases from V and 4 bases from J, with 11 bases between. The CDR3 sequence: CASRRGTTGELFF. The CDR3 nucleotides are TGTGCCAGCCGTAGGGGGACCACCGGGGAGCTGTTTTTT.

This rearrangement joins TRBV19 to TRBJ1-4; D not resolved. Germline V lookup: CDR1 LNHDA, CDR2 SQIVND (reference sequence). The length of the CDR3 is 16 residues. V was pared by 8 bases and J by 0 bases, with 16 bases between. The CDR3 nucleotides read TGTGCCAGTCGACGGAAGTACGATGCAACTAATGAAAAACTGTTTTTT. Translating it yields CASRRKYDATNEKLFF.

The V call is TRBV14, the J call TRBJ1-4, with D hard to call. Germline CDR1 and CDR2: SGHDN and FVKESK. Between the trimmed V and J ends, which lost 1 base and 5 bases, there was a span of 14 bases. The CDR3 runs to 16 residues. CDR3 coding DNA: TGTGCCAGCAGCCAAGTTATACGGGGAGGAAATGAAAAACTGTTTTTT. This translates into CASSQVIRGGNEKLFF.

The chain is built from TRBV25-1 and TRBJ1-1; D is undetermined. Germline V CDR1 and CDR2: MGHDK, SYGVNS. The CDR3 length is 15 residues. Trimming shortened V by 7 bases and J by 1 base, and 16 bases separated the two germline ends. CDR3 residues: CASNELGSRNTEAFF. DNA for the CDR3: TGTGCCAGCAACGAGTTGGGCAGCCGGAACACTGAAGCTTTCTTT. Full variable domain (missing parts from reference TRBV25-1 and TRBJ1-1): EADIYQTPRYLVIGTGKKITLECSQTMGHDKMYWYQQDPGMELHLIHYSYGVNSTEKGDLSSESTVSRIRTEHFPLTLESARPSHTSQYLCASNELGSRNTEAFFGQGTRLTVV.

V is TRBV5-4 and J is TRBJ2-7, with TRBD2 identical over 10 bases. J was trimmed by 4 bases and V by 4 bases; bases with no gene match: 8. The CDR3 totals 15 residues. Per the germline V gene, CDR1 is SGHNT and CDR2 is YYREEE (reference sequence). The CDR3 DNA reads TGTGCCAGCAGCCCGACTTCTAGCGGGAGATACGAGCAGTACTTC. Translation: CASSPTSSGRYEQYF.

Here the CDR3 DNA reads TGTGCCAGCAGCCGAAGGGGCAGCTATGGCTACACCTTC. It codes for CASSRRGSYGYTF. The J gene is TRBJ1-2, the V gene TRBV6-5; D is possibly TRBD1 (5 bases). CDR1 is MNHEY and CDR2 is SVGAGI in the germline V gene. This CDR3 is built from 13 residues. Trimming removed 6 bases from V and 4 bases from J, with 12 bases in between.

V gene TRBV5-1 combines with J gene TRBJ1-1, with 7 bases that match TRBD1. The CDR3 totals 15 residues. The trim removed 4 bases at V and 1 base at J, leaving 7 bases unmatched. Looked up from germline, CDR1 is SGHRS and CDR2 is YFSETQ. CDR3 nucleotides: TGCGCCAGCAGCAAGGGGGGACAGAGGAACACTGAAGCTTTCTTT. Amino acids: CASSKGGQRNTEAFF.

The chain uses TRBV11-2 and TRBJ2-2, with TRBD1 as a possible D gene (6 bases). V gave up 4 bases and J gave up 6 bases, with 12 bases separating them. Germline V gives CDR1 SGHAT, CDR2 FQNNGV. The CDR3 covers 14 residues. This CDR3 is CASSSSQGAGELFF. The CDR3 DNA is TGTGCCAGCAGCTCTTCACAGGGTGCCGGGGAGCTGTTTTTT.

The chain has TRBV27 and TRBJ2-1; D is perhaps TRBD2 (6 bases). Germline values: CDR1 MNHEY, CDR2 SMNVEV (reference sequence). The CDR3 is made up of 16 amino acids. Trimming took off 0 bases at V and 4 bases at J, with 13 bases between the two ends. This CDR3 is CASSLSPGAGYNEQFF. In DNA, the CDR3 is TGTGCCAGCAGTTTATCGCCCGGGGCGGGGTACAATGAGCAGTTCTTC.

This clone showed up just once. The gene calls are TRBV19 and TRBJ2-7; possible D gene TRBD1, 6 bases. Germline loops: CDR1 LNHDA, CDR2 SQIVND (reference sequence). This CDR3 comprises 14 residues. Trimming took off 1 base at V and 3 bases at J, with 10 bases between the two ends. The CDR3 sequence is CASSIGHRVYEQYF. For the CDR3, the DNA is TGTGCCAGTAGTATAGGCCACAGGGTCTACGAGCAGTACTTC.

DNA of the CDR3: TGCGCCAGCAGTGAGTCGGTGGGGGTGAACACTGAAGCTTTCTTT. It specifies CASSESVGVNTEAFF. The rearrangement uses TRBV10-1 and TRBJ1-1; possible D gene TRBD1, 5 bases. CDR1 WNHNN and CDR2 SYGVQD come from the germline V gene (reference sequence). The V gene lost 0 bases and the J gene lost 0 bases, with 8 bases spanning the gap. The CDR3 runs 15 residues.

The chain recombines TRBV23-1 with TRBJ1-2; 8 bases are shared with TRBD1. TRBV23-1 is filed as an ORF, its function uncertain. CDR3 length: 16 amino acids. The J segment lost 7 bases and the V segment lost 4 bases, leaving 14 bases of the junction unmatched. The CDR3 nucleotides read TGCGCCAGCAGTCCGAAACCGGGACAGGCCACGGGTGGCTACACCTTC. Protein sequence: CASSPKPGQATGGYTF.

In its sample, this clone was seen a few times. The chain uses TRBV19 and TRBJ1-4; possible D gene TRBD1, 5 bases. This CDR3 is built from 15 residues. V lost 5 bases, J lost 9 bases, and 19 bases lay in between. The V gene's germline CDR1 is LNHDA and CDR2 SQIVND (reference sequence). The CDR3 region is CASSFPTDRGKKLFF. The DNA of the CDR3 is TGTGCCAGTAGTTTCCCGACCGACCGGGGGAAAAAACTGTTTTTT.

The chain employs TRBV6-6 and TRBJ2-7, with 7 bases that match TRBD2. The V gene's germline CDR1 is MNHNY and CDR2 SVGAGI (reference sequence). Germline trimming cut 9 bases from V and 0 bases from J; bases unmatched to any gene: 14. The CDR3 is made up of 16 amino acids. In nucleotides, the CDR3 is TGTGCCAGTGCACCAATTTCTAGCGGAAACTCCTACGAGCAGTACTTC. Translated, it gives CASAPISSGNSYEQYF.

The chain has TRBV4-1 and TRBJ1-1; a possible D gene is TRBD1 (6 bases). Trimming took 4 bases from V and 0 from J, leaving 9 bases between them. This CDR3 region has 14 residues. Germline V gene lookup returns CDR1 MGHRA and CDR2 YSYEKL. The CDR3 loop reads CASSLGQLNTEAFF. Written as DNA, the CDR3 is TGCGCCAGCAGCCTAGGACAGTTGAACACTGAAGCTTTCTTT.

The chain has TRBV19 and TRBJ1-1; D is possibly TRBD1 (5 bases). The V gene's germline CDR1 is LNHDA and CDR2 SQIVND (reference sequence). This CDR3 comprises 13 residues. V lost 10 bases to trimming and J lost 0 bases, with 12 bases between them. This chain's CDR3 is CATTRVMNTEAFF. The CDR3 nucleotides are TGTGCCACTACCAGGGTCATGAACACTGAAGCTTTCTTT.